These 2 T cell receptor beta chains share one sample of origin, sequenced in a study of T-cell memory formation after mild COVID-19. In TCRdb, the 5' RACE reads were re-called with MiXCR into one record per CDR3 protein. This table holds over 120,000 distinct CDR3 sequences, 6% to 6.5% found once. Specimen: PBMCs or a T cell subset sorted from them (not recorded which). All receptors come from an adult woman who had mild COVID-19 (a few samples of this study predate the infection). Cell type and time point are not known.

This chain connects TRBV19 to TRBJ2-3; 9 nucleotides align to TRBD1. The germline CDR1 and CDR2 sequences are LNHDA and SQIVND (reference sequence). The CDR3 sequence is 14 residues long. The V and J ends lost 4 bases and 5 bases, in that order; junction bases with no gene match: 4. Here the CDR3 DNA reads TGTGCCAGTAGTAACAGGGGGCGAGGAGATACGCAGTATTTT. As protein: CASSNRGRGDTQYF.

Many counts were recorded for this clonotype. The rearrangement links TRBV18 to TRBJ1-2; D may be TRBD1 (5 bases). V was trimmed by 3 bases and J by 1 base, leaving 9 bases between them. This CDR3 is built from 14 residues. Looked up from germline, CDR1 is KGHSH and CDR2 is LQKENI. The CDR3 DNA follows: TGTGCCAGCTCACCGCGAGGGGATAACTATGGCTACACCTTC. Translation gives CASSPRGDNYGYTF.